Listed here are 3 T cell receptor beta chains from one sample, sequenced in a study of blood T cell repertoires in COVID-19. Profiling relied on immunoSEQ multiplex PCR, and the TCRdb table lists in-frame clones only, not all of them. The repertoire includes roughly 70,000 clones, about 90% of them detected once, and 0.52% sits in the top ten. The specimen was peripheral blood. These TCRs come from a man aged 45-65 years with COVID-19, enrolled during active disease.

This clone is a singleton in its sample. The chain employs TRBV28 and TRBJ1-2, with a weak D call TRBD1 (5 bases). V was pared by 6 bases and J by 3 bases, with 20 bases between. The CDR3 is 16 amino acids. The V gene's germline CDR1 is MDHEN and CDR2 SYDVKM. The CDR3 DNA sequence: TGTGCCAGCAGGGCCGTGGGGGACTACTGGGACTATGGCTACACCTTC. It codes for CASRAVGDYWDYGYTF.

V and J are TRBV12-3 or TRBV12-4 and TRBJ1-2; no clear D gene. Trimming stripped 4 bases from V and 7 bases from J, with 7 bases between. The CDR3 totals 11 residues. The CDR3 loop reads CASSSRLGYTF. For the CDR3, the DNA is TGTGCCAGCAGTTCCAGGCTTGGCTACACCTTC.

V usage is TRBV29-1 and J usage is TRBJ2-1, with 8 bases matching TRBD2. The trim removed 5 bases at V and 4 bases at J, leaving 10 bases unmatched. Germline values: CDR1 SQVTM, CDR2 ANQGSEA. The CDR3 length is 15 residues. The CDR3 here is CSVLGGVGTYNEQFF. The CDR3 DNA reads TGCAGCGTTCTCGGGGGGGTCGGGACTTACAATGAGCAGTTCTTC.